This passage covers 4 T cell receptor beta chains from one sample sequenced in a study of T-cell memory formation after mild COVID-19. TCRdb reanalysed the 5' RACE reads using MiXCR and keeps one entry per CDR3 protein. The sample has 200,000 to 250,000 distinct CDR3 sequences; over 15% are singletons. The specimen sequenced was PBMCs or a T cell subset sorted from them (not recorded which). Receptors originate from a man in his late teens or twenties who had mild COVID-19 (a few samples of this study predate the infection). Cell type and time point are not known.

This clonotype was seen repeatedly, ten times or more. J is TRBJ1-6 and V is TRBV27, with D uncertain. Germline CDR1 and CDR2: MNHEY and SMNVEV (reference sequence). V dropped 4 bases and J dropped 0 bases, with 10 bases sitting between them. The CDR3 has 16 residues. DNA of the CDR3: TGTGCCAGCAGTTCCCGGGGAAGCTCCTATAATTCACCCCTCCACTTT. Amino acid sequence: CASSSRGSSYNSPLHF.

This chain links TRBV3-1 with TRBJ1-2, with D possibly matching TRBD1 (5 bases). In germline, CDR1 is LGHDT, CDR2 YNNKEL (reference sequence). CDR3 length: 15 amino acids. V gave up 5 bases and J gave up 4 bases, with 17 bases separating them. The CDR3 is CASSTRLDGGYGYTF. DNA for the CDR3: TGTGCCAGCAGCACCCGATTGGACGGGGGCTATGGCTACACCTTC.

This sequence joins TRBV7-2 and TRBJ1-4; D unresolved. V gave up 1 base and J gave up 4 bases, with 10 bases separating them. The CDR3 spans 15 residues. Germline lookup yields CDR1 SGHTA and CDR2 FQGNSA. CDR3 nucleotides: TGTGCCAGCAGCTTAGATGTCAGGAATAATGAAAAACTGTTTTTT. It is translated as CASSLDVRNNEKLFF.

This clonotype was counted a few times. V is TRBV7-2 and J is TRBJ2-7; 7 bases are shared with TRBD2. The CDR3 covers 14 residues. V lost 4 bases and J lost 2; bases outside the gene matches: 5. Germline V gene lookup returns CDR1 SGHTA and CDR2 FQGNSA. The CDR3 spells CASSSLAGPYEQYV. The CDR3, as DNA: TGTGCCAGCAGCTCCTTAGCGGGCCCCTACGAGCAGTACGTC.